The 5 T cell receptor beta chains below were found in one sample sequenced in a study of cytomegalovirus exposure and HLA in healthy donors. Using immunoSEQ multiplex PCR, the repertoire was profiled, and TCRdb retains in-frame clones only, with some absent. The data contain 250,000 to 350,000 clones, around 89% of them singletons. Sequenced sample: PBMCs. All receptors derive from a woman younger than 30 in good health and CMV-seronegative.

The rearrangement joins TRBV5-6 to TRBJ2-7; D gene ambiguous. This CDR3 is 13 amino acids long. V was pared by 4 bases and J by 1 base, with 9 bases between. Per the germline V gene, CDR1 is SGHDT and CDR2 is YYEEEE. The CDR3 reads CASSKDMSYEQYF. The CDR3 region has the DNA TGTGCCAGCAGCAAAGACATGTCCTACGAGCAGTACTTC.

The J gene is TRBJ2-6, the V gene TRBV5-1; no clear D gene. Per the germline V gene, CDR1 is SGHRS and CDR2 is YFSETQ. Trimming took off 0 bases at V and 1 base at J, with 5 bases between the two ends. The CDR3 covers 15 residues. The CDR3 spells CASSLGDSGANVLTF. The CDR3 DNA sequence: TGCGCCAGCAGCTTGGGCGATTCTGGGGCCAACGTCCTGACTTTC.

The chain links TRBV7-3 to TRBJ2-2, with 11 bases identical to TRBD2. The CDR3 loop spans 19 amino acids. Germline V gene lookup returns CDR1 SGHTA and CDR2 FQGTGA. The trim removed 3 bases at V and 6 bases at J, leaving 15 bases unmatched. CDR3 nucleotide sequence: TGTGCCAGCAGCTTGGGGCCTAGCGGGAGGCCGCGTGAGGCCGGGGAGCTGTTTTTT. This codes for CASSLGPSGRPREAGELFF.

V gene TRBV28 combines with J gene TRBJ1-6; the match to TRBD1 covers 8 bases. V trimming: 5 bases; J trimming: 11 bases; junction bases outside the gene matches: 11. Germline-derived CDR1 and CDR2 are MDHEN and SYDVKM. The CDR3 contains 15 residues. CDR3 bases: TGTGCCAGCAGTCCCTATGGGACAGGATGGACACCCCTCCACTTT. It is translated as CASSPYGTGWTPLHF.

The sample holds a few counts of this clone. The chain recombines TRBV7-2 with TRBJ2-7; D is undetermined. V lost 5 bases and J lost 3, with 8 bases in between. The CDR3 is 12 amino acids. Germline V gene data show CDR1 as SGHTA and CDR2 as FQGNSA. The CDR3 sequence: CASSVLYYEQYF. CDR3 nucleotide sequence: TGTGCCAGCAGCGTCCTTTACTACGAGCAGTACTTC.